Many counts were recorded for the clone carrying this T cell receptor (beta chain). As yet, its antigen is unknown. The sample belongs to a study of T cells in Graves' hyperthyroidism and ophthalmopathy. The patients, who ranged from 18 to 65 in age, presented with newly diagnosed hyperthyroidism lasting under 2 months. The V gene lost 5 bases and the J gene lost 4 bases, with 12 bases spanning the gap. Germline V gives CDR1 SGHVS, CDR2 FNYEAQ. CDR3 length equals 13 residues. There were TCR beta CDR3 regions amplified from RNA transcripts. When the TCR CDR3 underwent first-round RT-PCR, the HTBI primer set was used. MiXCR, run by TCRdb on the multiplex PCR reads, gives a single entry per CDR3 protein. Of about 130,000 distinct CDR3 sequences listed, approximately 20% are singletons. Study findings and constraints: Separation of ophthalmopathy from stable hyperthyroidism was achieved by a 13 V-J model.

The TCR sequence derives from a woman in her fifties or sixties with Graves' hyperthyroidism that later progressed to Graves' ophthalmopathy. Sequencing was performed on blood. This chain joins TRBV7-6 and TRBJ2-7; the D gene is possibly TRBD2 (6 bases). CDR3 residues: CASSGGSSYEQYF. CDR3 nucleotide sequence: TGTGCCAGCAGCGGGGGGAGCAGTTACGAGCAGTACTTC.